A selection of T cell receptor beta chains follows, all from one sample in a study of T cell repertoires in cytomegalovirus infection. No antigens are known for them. TCRdb re-called the reads with MiXCR, one entry per CDR3 protein. Among 100,000 to 150,000 distinct CDR3 sequences listed, roughly 25% were seen once. The sample taken for sequencing was PBMCs, sequenced either directly or after in vitro stimulation (not recorded which). The receptors come from a human donor in good health (CMV status not recorded). Some clones in this sample may be carry-over from other donors' samples. Each CDR3 is given with its conserved first and last residue. D genes are given only for firm matches. Clone size is shown for a subset of rows, as once, few, many or a class of expanded clone.

NA	TRBJ1-2	TRBV7-2	many	CASSATHNANYGYTF	TGTGCCAGCAGCGCCACTCACAACGCTAACTATGGCTACACCTTC
NA	TRBJ2-3	TRBV12-3/TRBV12-4	NA	CASSTDSTDTQYF	TGTGCCAGCAGCACGGACAGCACAGATACGCAGTATTTT
NA	TRBJ2-6	TRBV7-2	many	CASSLARPGANVLTF	TGTGCCAGCAGCTTAGCGCGCCCGGGGGCCAACGTCCTGACTTTC
NA	TRBJ1-5	TRBV7-2	many	CASSLDSLQPQHF	TGTGCCAGCAGCTTAGACAGTTTGCAGCCCCAGCATTTT
NA	TRBJ2-2	TRBV7-6	NA	CASSLDAGTGTGELFF	TGTGCCAGCAGCTTAGATGCGGGGACGGGGACCGGGGAGCTGTTTTTT
TRBD2	TRBJ2-1	TRBV6-6	NA	CASRDPRGGSYNEQFF	TGTGCCAGCAGAGATCCTCGGGGGGGCTCCTACAATGAGCAGTTCTTC
NA	TRBJ2-1	TRBV7-2	many	CASSLGQFSYNEQFF	TGTGCCAGCAGCTTAGGACAGTTCTCCTACAATGAGCAGTTCTTC
NA	TRBJ2-1	TRBV7-8	NA	CASSTGTYRMNEQFF	TGTGCCAGCAGCACAGGGACCTACCGTATGAATGAGCAGTTCTTC
NA	TRBJ1-5	TRBV12-3/TRBV12-4	NA	CASQGAETNQPQHF	TGTGCCAGCCAGGGAGCGGAGACAAATCAGCCCCAGCATTTT
NA	TRBJ1-2	TRBV5-6	once	CASSLIGQGEGYTF	TGTGCCAGCAGCTTGATCGGCCAGGGCGAAGGCTACACCTTC
TRBD2	TRBJ2-4	TRBV6-2/TRBV6-3	NA	CASSYSVPEAGLAKNIQYF	TGTGCCAGCAGTTACAGCGTTCCAGAAGCGGGACTAGCCAAAAACATTCAGTACTTC
NA	TRBJ2-1	TRBV6-2/TRBV6-3	few	CATVPGIYYNEQFF	TGTGCCACCGTTCCGGGGATATACTACAATGAGCAGTTCTTC
NA	TRBJ1-1	TRBV7-2	many	CASSLGGGNTEAFF	TGTGCCAGCAGCTTAGGAGGGGGGAACACTGAAGCTTTCTTT
NA	TRBJ1-6	TRBV12-3/TRBV12-4	few	CASSLGGNSPLHF	TGTGCCAGCAGTTTAGGGGGTAATTCACCCCTCCACTTT
NA	TRBJ1-6	TRBV9	many	CASSTTPGAVSGNSPLHF	TGTGCCAGCAGCACTACGCCCGGTGCGGTATCGGGGAATTCACCCCTCCACTTT
NA	TRBJ2-1	TRBV19	NA	CASLAGNEQFF	TGTGCCAGTTTAGCCGGCAATGAGCAGTTCTTC
NA	TRBJ2-3	TRBV5-5	many	CASSLDMTAGTDTQYF	TGTGCCAGCAGCTTGGATATGACGGCAGGGACAGATACGCAGTATTTT
NA	TRBJ2-3	TRBV4-3	NA	CASSQEVAWWDTQYF	TGCGCCAGCAGCCAAGAGGTGGCGTGGTGGGATACGCAGTATTTT
NA	TRBJ2-1	TRBV25-1	few	CASSVLGNEQFF	TGTGCCAGCAGTGTTCTGGGGAATGAGCAGTTCTTC
TRBD2	TRBJ2-7	TRBV29-1	NA	CSVEELAGAEQYF	TGCAGCGTTGAAGAACTAGCGGGAGCCGAGCAGTACTTC
NA	TRBJ1-5	TRBV7-8	NA	CASSPGRNQPQHF	TGTGCCAGCAGCCCGGGACGGAATCAGCCCCAGCATTTT
NA	TRBJ2-3	TRBV7-2	many	CASSLVGNTDTQYF	TGTGCCAGCAGCTTAGTGGGCAACACAGATACGCAGTATTTT
TRBD2	TRBJ2-5	TRBV29-1	NA	CSVVGAGGGETQYF	TGCAGCGTTGTTGGGGCGGGAGGGGGAGAGACCCAGTACTTC
NA	TRBJ2-2	TRBV9	NA	CASSAGTTHGELFF	TGTGCCAGCAGCGCCGGGACGACCCACGGGGAGCTGTTTTTT
TRBD2	TRBJ2-1	TRBV7-4	few	CASSFYSGLAVEQFF	TGTGCCAGCAGCTTTTATTCGGGACTAGCGGTTGAGCAGTTCTTC
TRBD2	TRBJ2-1	TRBV6-2/TRBV6-3	NA	CASSYVRTSGSGNEQFF	TGTGCCAGCAGTTACGTACGGACTAGCGGGAGTGGCAATGAGCAGTTCTTC
TRBD2	TRBJ2-3	TRBV18	many	CASSYWTSGRRDTQYF	TGTGCCAGCTCATATTGGACTAGCGGGAGACGAGATACGCAGTATTTT
TRBD1	TRBJ1-5	TRBV7-2	NA	CASSWDRGPAPQHF	TGTGCCAGCAGCTGGGACAGGGGGCCTGCGCCCCAGCATTTT
NA	TRBJ2-3	TRBV5-4	few	CASSSSTAQHTPRSTDTQYF	TGTGCCAGCAGCTCTTCGACAGCCCAGCATACCCCTCGTAGCACAGATACGCAGTATTTT
NA	TRBJ1-1	TRBV7-9	many	CASSLGVGGTEAFF	TGTGCCAGCAGCTTAGGGGTTGGGGGCACTGAAGCTTTCTTT
NA	TRBJ1-6	TRBV6-6	many	CASSYSSKGSPLHF	TGTGCCAGCAGTTACTCGTCTAAGGGTTCACCCCTCCACTTT
NA	TRBJ2-2	TRBV10-3	NA	CAISGRDRLNTGELFF	TGTGCCATCAGTGGGAGGGACAGATTGAACACCGGGGAGCTGTTTTTT
NA	TRBJ2-7	TRBV27	NA	CASSFLGGVGYEQYF	TGTGCCAGCAGTTTCCTGGGGGGAGTGGGCTACGAGCAGTACTTC
TRBD1	TRBJ1-4	TRBV12-3/TRBV12-4	once	CASSFEGAATNEKLFF	TGTGCCAGCAGTTTCGAGGGGGCTGCGACTAATGAAAAACTGTTTTTT
NA	TRBJ1-1	TRBV19	NA	CASSARDITFF	TGTGCCAGTAGTGCCAGGGACATCACTTTCTTT
TRBD1	TRBJ1-5	TRBV7-2	NA	CASSLQGAVNRPQHF	TGTGCCAGCAGCTTACAGGGGGCAGTTAATCGGCCCCAGCATTTT
TRBD1	TRBJ2-6	TRBV28	NA	CASSGTGIFSGANVLTF	TGTGCCAGCAGTGGGACAGGGATTTTTTCTGGGGCCAACGTCCTGACTTTC
NA	TRBJ1-5	TRBV7-9	NA	CASSLEGEGNQPQHF	TGTGCCAGCAGCTTAGAAGGGGAGGGCAATCAGCCCCAGCATTTT
NA	TRBJ2-1	TRBV20-1	NA	CSAGDLNNEQFF	TGCAGTGCTGGAGACCTAAACAATGAGCAGTTCTTC
NA	TRBJ2-5	TRBV12-5	few	CASGLGGETQYF	TGTGCTAGTGGTTTGGGAGGCGAGACCCAGTACTTC
TRBD1	TRBJ1-1	TRBV10-3	few	CAASGQGNTEAFF	TGTGCCGCCTCGGGACAGGGAAACACTGAAGCTTTCTTT
NA	TRBJ1-1	TRBV5-1	few	CASSSHDQNTEAFF	TGCGCCAGCAGCTCCCACGACCAGAACACTGAAGCTTTCTTT
NA	TRBJ2-3	TRBV20-1	NA	CSAKPIGTDTQYF	TGCAGTGCAAAACCAATTGGGACAGATACGCAGTATTTT
NA	TRBJ2-3	TRBV11-2	NA	CASSLLTRDRGPDTQYF	TGTGCCAGCAGCTTGCTGACCCGGGATAGAGGTCCAGATACGCAGTATTTT
TRBD2	TRBJ2-7	TRBV7-9	NA	CASSLEAGGHYEQYF	TGTGCCAGCAGCTTGGAAGCGGGAGGACACTACGAGCAGTACTTC
TRBD2	TRBJ2-1	TRBV19	NA	CASSIGTGTSGPSSYNEQFF	TGTGCCAGTAGTATAGGAACCGGGACTAGCGGGCCTAGCTCCTACAATGAGCAGTTCTTC
NA	TRBJ2-4	TRBV5-4	NA	CASSGEGERPGDIQYF	TGTGCCAGCAGCGGGGAGGGGGAGCGCCCCGGAGACATTCAGTACTTC
TRBD1	TRBJ1-2	TRBV28	NA	CASRRDRRGYGYTF	TGTGCCAGCAGAAGGGACAGGAGGGGCTATGGCTACACCTTC
TRBD2	TRBJ2-1	TRBV11-2	many	CASSLSTGLAGGPSSYNEQFF	TGTGCCAGCAGCTTATCTACGGGACTAGCGGGAGGACCGAGCTCCTACAATGAGCAGTTCTTC
NA	TRBJ1-5	TRBV7-2	many	CASSKATGGYSNQPQHF	TGTGCCAGCAGCAAAGCAACGGGGGGATATAGCAATCAGCCCCAGCATTTT
TRBD1	TRBJ1-5	TRBV7-8	many	CASSLAGQGKRNQPQHF	TGTGCCAGCAGCTTAGCGGGACAGGGGAAGCGGAATCAGCCCCAGCATTTT
NA	TRBJ2-3	TRBV20-1	NA	CSADRLVLDTQYF	TGCAGTGCAGACCGACTAGTATTAGATACGCAGTATTTT
NA	TRBJ1-1	TRBV7-2	many	CASSQSNLNTEAFF	TGTGCCAGCAGCCAGTCCAATCTGAACACTGAAGCTTTCTTT
NA	TRBJ2-3	TRBV20-1	NA	CSASLGLYTDRQYF	TGCAGTGCCTCACTCGGACTGTACACAGATAGGCAGTATTTT
NA	TRBJ2-1	TRBV15	many	CATSRGRYNEQFF	TGTGCCACCAGCAGAGGACGTTACAATGAGCAGTTCTTC
NA	TRBJ1-2	TRBV7-8	many	CASSLRRGAPYGYTF	TGTGCCAGCAGCTTAAGGCGGGGGGCTCCGTATGGCTACACCTTC
NA	TRBJ2-7	TRBV7-2	many	CASSLTGRARDSEQYF	TGTGCCAGCAGCTTAACGGGCAGGGCAAGGGATAGCGAGCAGTACTTC
NA	TRBJ2-2	TRBV29-1	few	CSVASRITGELFF	TGCAGCGTTGCGAGCAGGATCACCGGGGAGCTGTTTTTT
TRBD1	TRBJ1-3	TRBV7-2	many	CASGNRGPSGNTIYF	TGTGCCAGCGGCAACAGGGGCCCCTCTGGAAACACCATATATTTT